This T cell receptor (beta chain) was profiled in a study of T cells in Graves' hyperthyroidism and ophthalmopathy. The sample holds a few counts of this clonotype. No antigen is known for it. Broader study findings: A model using 13 V-J features told ophthalmopathy apart from stable hyperthyroidism. Blood shared most expanded thyroid clonotypes above 0.001.

The CDR3 runs 13 residues. Trimming shortened V by 3 bases and J by 6 bases, and 6 bases separated the two germline ends. The germline gives CDR1 MNHNS, CDR2 SASEGT. Patients aged 18 to 65 had newly diagnosed hyperthyroidism that had lasted under 2 months. Reasons for excluding patients were uncontrolled infection, other autoimmune disease, pregnancy or lactation. Amplified TCR beta CDR3 regions came from RNA transcripts. First-round RT-PCR targeting the TCR CDR3 was performed with the HTBI primer set. MiXCR, run by TCRdb on the multiplex PCR reads, gives a single entry per CDR3 protein. The data hold fewer than 350,000 distinct CDR3 sequences, with around a fifth observed a single time.

The specimen was blood. This TCR was recovered from a woman in her forties or fifties with Graves' hyperthyroidism. The chain combines TRBV6-1 with TRBJ1-6; D unresolved. The CDR3 bases are TGTGCCAGCAGTGACAGATTTAATTCACCCCTCCACTTT. This translates into CASSDRFNSPLHF.